These T cell receptor beta chains were read from a single sample in a study of CD8 T cells in ankylosing spondylitis. MiXCR, applied by TCRdb to the 5' RACE reads, yields one record per CDR3 protein. The data hold around 210,000 distinct CDR3 sequences, with 8% to 9% observed a single time. The specimen sequenced was blood, either unsorted or a sorted T cell fraction (not recorded which). These TCRs come from a female donor with ankylosing spondylitis or in good health (not recorded which). CDR3s include the opening cysteine and the closing phenylalanine or tryptophan. D genes are given only for firm matches. Size values are once, few and many counts, or a class for expanded clones, and some rows have none.

V gene: TRBV6-2/TRBV6-3
J gene: TRBJ2-1
clone size: many
CDR3 length: 14
D gene: NA
CDR3 DNA: TGTGCCATCGCGGGGGCGAATGTATACAATGAGCAGTTCTTC
CDR3 protein: CAIAGANVYNEQFF

V gene: TRBV4-3
J gene: TRBJ1-4
clone size: NA
CDR3 length: 17
D gene: TRBD1
CDR3 DNA: TGCGCCAGCAGCCAGCTGATACAGGGGGCCGCCGCAGAAAAACTGTTTTTT
CDR3 protein: CASSQLIQGAAAEKLFF

V gene: TRBV3-1
J gene: TRBJ2-7
clone size: many
CDR3 length: 16
D gene: NA
CDR3 DNA: TGTGCCAGCAGCCTTCAGGGCGGGGGCGGCTCCTACGAGCAGTACTTC
CDR3 protein: CASSLQGGGGSYEQYF

V gene: TRBV6-2/TRBV6-3
J gene: TRBJ2-1
clone size: NA
CDR3 length: 14
D gene: NA
CDR3 DNA: TGTGCCAGCAGTTTTCCATTGAGCTACAATGAGCAGCTCTTC
CDR3 protein: CASSFPLSYNEQLF

V gene: TRBV5-1
J gene: TRBJ1-1
clone size: many
CDR3 length: 15
D gene: TRBD1
CDR3 DNA: TGCGCCAGCAGCTTTACAGGGGGAATGAACACTGAAGCTTTCTTT
CDR3 protein: CASSFTGGMNTEAFF

V gene: TRBV6-2/TRBV6-3
J gene: TRBJ2-5
clone size: many
CDR3 length: 16
D gene: NA
CDR3 DNA: TGTGCCAGCAGTTACGGAGGGCCGGGGGGCGCGGAGACCCAGTACTTC
CDR3 protein: CASSYGGPGGAETQYF

V gene: TRBV12-5
J gene: TRBJ2-1
clone size: many
CDR3 length: 13
D gene: TRBD2
CDR3 DNA: TGTGCTAGTGGTTGGGGACTAGCCTATGAGCAGTTCTTC
CDR3 protein: CASGWGLAYEQFF

V gene: TRBV5-5
J gene: TRBJ1-3
clone size: many
CDR3 length: 18
D gene: NA
CDR3 DNA: TGTGCCAGCAGCTTTTTTGGATGGGGGCACAGGCCTGGAAACACCATATATTTT
CDR3 protein: CASSFFGWGHRPGNTIYF

V gene: TRBV18
J gene: TRBJ2-7
clone size: few
CDR3 length: 16
D gene: TRBD1
CDR3 DNA: TGTGCCAGCTCAATCGGACAGGGGGGCTTCTCCTACGAGCAGTACTTC
CDR3 protein: CASSIGQGGFSYEQYF

V gene: TRBV2
J gene: TRBJ2-3
clone size: many
CDR3 length: 16
D gene: NA
CDR3 DNA: TGTGCCAGCAGTGAAAGGACTGGCGGCTACACAGATACGCAGTATTTT
CDR3 protein: CASSERTGGYTDTQYF

V gene: TRBV12-3/TRBV12-4
J gene: TRBJ2-7
clone size: many
CDR3 length: 17
D gene: TRBD2
CDR3 DNA: TGTGCCAGCAGTTTAGCCCTGACTAGCGGGGGTACCTACGAGCAGTACTTC
CDR3 protein: CASSLALTSGGTYEQYF

V gene: TRBV20-1
J gene: TRBJ2-3
clone size: many
CDR3 length: 14
D gene: NA
CDR3 DNA: TGCAGTGCTAGAAAAGGAGGGGTGGGCGATACGCAGTATTTT
CDR3 protein: CSARKGGVGDTQYF

V gene: TRBV30
J gene: TRBJ2-7
clone size: NA
CDR3 length: 12
D gene: NA
CDR3 DNA: TGTGCCTGGAGTATAGCAGGGACCGAGCAGTACTTC
CDR3 protein: CAWSIAGTEQYF

V gene: TRBV12-3/TRBV12-4
J gene: TRBJ1-1
clone size: many
CDR3 length: 15
D gene: NA
CDR3 DNA: TGTGCCAGCAGTTTGGCGGCAGGGAGGAATACTGAAGCTTTCTTT
CDR3 protein: CASSLAAGRNTEAFF

V gene: TRBV4-3
J gene: TRBJ2-5
clone size: many
CDR3 length: 14
D gene: TRBD1
CDR3 DNA: TGCGCCAGCAGCCAGTCAGGGGGCCAAGAGACCCAGTACTTC
CDR3 protein: CASSQSGGQETQYF

V gene: TRBV20-1
J gene: TRBJ1-3
clone size: many
CDR3 length: 14
D gene: TRBD1
CDR3 DNA: TGCAGTGCTGAGCAGGGGGCGCAGGGAAACACCATATATTTT
CDR3 protein: CSAEQGAQGNTIYF

V gene: TRBV9
J gene: TRBJ2-1
clone size: many
CDR3 length: 15
D gene: TRBD2
CDR3 DNA: TGTGCCAGCACCCCTGGCGGGAGGCCCTACAATGAGCAGTTCTTC
CDR3 protein: CASTPGGRPYNEQFF

V gene: TRBV20-1
J gene: TRBJ1-1
clone size: many
CDR3 length: 11
D gene: NA
CDR3 DNA: TGCAGTGCTAGGGCCTACGAGGAAGCTTTCTTT
CDR3 protein: CSARAYEEAFF

V gene: TRBV20-1
J gene: TRBJ2-1
clone size: few
CDR3 length: 13
D gene: NA
CDR3 DNA: TGCAGTGCTACTACGGGCACCTCTCATGAGCAGTTCTTC
CDR3 protein: CSATTGTSHEQFF

V gene: TRBV7-2
J gene: TRBJ2-7
clone size: NA
CDR3 length: 11
D gene: NA
CDR3 DNA: TGTGCCAGCAGCCCGGGGGCCGAGCAGTACTTC
CDR3 protein: CASSPGAEQYF

V gene: TRBV9
J gene: TRBJ2-1
clone size: many
CDR3 length: 15
D gene: TRBD2
CDR3 DNA: TGTGCCAGCACCCCCGGGACTAGCGCCCACAATGAGCAGTTCTTC
CDR3 protein: CASTPGTSAHNEQFF

V gene: TRBV6-2/TRBV6-3
J gene: TRBJ1-5
clone size: many
CDR3 length: 16
D gene: TRBD1
CDR3 DNA: TGTGCCAGCACAGGACAGGTTCTTCGCGCTAATCAGCCCCAGCATTTT
CDR3 protein: CASTGQVLRANQPQHF

V gene: TRBV19
J gene: TRBJ2-3
clone size: few
CDR3 length: 14
D gene: NA
CDR3 DNA: TGTGCCAGTAGTATAGATGCCGTGACAGATACGCAGTATTTT
CDR3 protein: CASSIDAVTDTQYF

V gene: TRBV6-2/TRBV6-3
J gene: TRBJ1-5
clone size: many
CDR3 length: 15
D gene: NA
CDR3 DNA: TGTGCCAGCTTCCCAGGGGAGGGAAGCAATCAGCCCCAGCATTTT
CDR3 protein: CASFPGEGSNQPQHF

V gene: TRBV4-3
J gene: TRBJ2-5
clone size: many
CDR3 length: 15
D gene: NA
CDR3 DNA: TGCGCCAGCAGCCAAGTAGGAGCGACGGAAGAGACCCAGTACTTC
CDR3 protein: CASSQVGATEETQYF

V gene: TRBV6-1
J gene: TRBJ2-1
clone size: many
CDR3 length: 15
D gene: TRBD2
CDR3 DNA: TGTGCCAGCAGTAGTAGCGGGAGGGAGTACGATGAGCAGTTCTTC
CDR3 protein: CASSSSGREYDEQFF

V gene: TRBV7-7
J gene: TRBJ2-1
clone size: many
CDR3 length: 15
D gene: NA
CDR3 DNA: TGTGCTAGCAGCTTAAAGCAGGGGTTGGGCAATGAGCAGTTCTTC
CDR3 protein: CASSLKQGLGNEQFF

V gene: TRBV20-1
J gene: TRBJ2-7
clone size: NA
CDR3 length: 12
D gene: TRBD1
CDR3 DNA: TGCAGTGCGAGCGGGACAGGGTCGGAGCAGTACTTC
CDR3 protein: CSASGTGSEQYF

V gene: TRBV24-1
J gene: TRBJ2-1
clone size: few
CDR3 length: 12
D gene: NA
CDR3 DNA: TGTGCCACCAGTGGAGGAGGGAATGAGCAGTTCTTC
CDR3 protein: CATSGGGNEQFF

V gene: TRBV7-2
J gene: TRBJ1-1
clone size: few
CDR3 length: 14
D gene: NA
CDR3 DNA: TGTGCCAGCAGCACCAGGGAAGCGCGCACTGAAGCTTTCTTT
CDR3 protein: CASSTREARTEAFF

V gene: TRBV5-5
J gene: TRBJ2-7
clone size: many
CDR3 length: 14
D gene: NA
CDR3 DNA: TGTGCCAGCAGCTCCTTTGAAGGGAGAGGCGAGCAGTACTTC
CDR3 protein: CASSSFEGRGEQYF

V gene: TRBV29-1
J gene: TRBJ2-3
clone size: many
CDR3 length: 16
D gene: NA
CDR3 DNA: TGCAGCGCCAACGCTGTCGGGGGAAAGAAAACAGATACGCAGTATTTT
CDR3 protein: CSANAVGGKKTDTQYF

V gene: TRBV12-3/TRBV12-4
J gene: TRBJ2-7
clone size: many
CDR3 length: 17
D gene: TRBD2
CDR3 DNA: TGTGCCAGCATCTCATCGACGGGGGGTACGGGGTTGAACGAGCAGTACTTC
CDR3 protein: CASISSTGGTGLNEQYF

V gene: TRBV5-5
J gene: TRBJ1-1
clone size: NA
CDR3 length: 16
D gene: NA
CDR3 DNA: TGTGCCAGCAGCCTCGCGGTCCGGGACCTTAACACTGAAGCTTTCTTT
CDR3 protein: CASSLAVRDLNTEAFF

V gene: TRBV5-1
J gene: TRBJ2-7
clone size: NA
CDR3 length: 14
D gene: NA
CDR3 DNA: TGCGCCAGCAGCCCGGACAGCTACCCCTCCGAGCAGTACTTC
CDR3 protein: CASSPDSYPSEQYF